This T cell receptor (beta chain) was sequenced in a study of PD-L1 blockade in urothelial cancer. As for the study in general: It was at 3 weeks (second dose) and 6 weeks after treatment start that blood was analyzed. Researchers found blood samples held a median of around 140,000 T cells.

There are a few counts of this clone. Using immunoSEQ multiplex PCR, the repertoire was profiled, and TCRdb retains in-frame clones only, with some absent. The profile shows fewer than 35,000 clones, over 75% of them singletons. The germline V gene encodes CDR1 SGHNT and CDR2 YYREEE (reference sequence). The CDR3 contains 15 residues. V was trimmed by 0 bases and J by 13 bases, leaving 22 bases between them. Per patient, between 1 and 8 samples were collected at pretreatment and on-treatment time points. Sequenced material: PBMCs, taken around atezolizumab (anti-PD-L1) treatment. The gene calls are TRBV5-4 and TRBJ1-2; D might be TRBD1 (6 bases). This clonotype was sampled from a man aged 45-65 years with urothelial cancer. The CDR3 DNA is TGTGCCAGCAGCTTGGACAGGGATTTCGTCTGGGTGTCCACCTTC. Translated, it gives CASSLDRDFVWVSTF.